This is a list of T cell receptor beta chains from one sample in a study of control samples from healthy donors and cancer patients. Produced via immunoSEQ multiplex PCR; TCRdb's table is partial and in-frame only. This table has 100,000 to 150,000 clones, around 93% appearing once. Input material: PBMCs. The receptors come from a man aged 45 to 65 with head and neck cancer. Both conserved end residues are part of each CDR3. The order of the fields is J gene, V gene, D gene, clone size, CDR3 DNA, CDR3 protein. A D gene is named only where the DNA matches it firmly. Size is omitted from some rows. Given values are once, few, many or a class for expanded clones.

TRBJ2-6 TRBV5-4 TRBD1 - TGTGCCAGCAGCAGACCTGGGACAGGGGGCTCTGGGGCCAACGTCCTGACTTTC CASSRPGTGGSGANVLTF
TRBJ2-4 TRBV27 TRBD1 - TGTGCCAGCAGTTTGTTTGGGACAGGGGTTGCCAAAAACATTCAGTACTTC CASSLFGTGVAKNIQYF
TRBJ2-7 TRBV28 - - TGTGCCAGCAGTAGGGGCCCGATGCCCTACGAGCAGTACTTC CASSRGPMPYEQYF
TRBJ2-1 TRBV30 TRBD1 - TGTGCCTGGAGTCCATGGACAGGGGAAGGCGAGCAGTTCTTC CAWSPWTGEGEQFF
TRBJ2-2 TRBV7-8 - - TGTGCCAGCAGCAAGGACAGCGTAAAGATAACCGGGGAGCTGTTTTTT CASSKDSVKITGELFF
TRBJ1-5 TRBV6-6 - - TGTGCCAGCAGTTACGGGTATAGCAATCAGCCCCAGCATTTT CASSYGYSNQPQHF
TRBJ2-2 TRBV9 TRBD1 - TGTGCCAGCAGCGTGGGACAGGGTGGGACCGGGGAGCTGTTTTTT CASSVGQGGTGELFF
TRBJ2-3 TRBV19 TRBD1 - TGTGCCAGCACGGACAGGGGTGCAGATACGCAGTATTTT CASTDRGADTQYF
TRBJ1-4 TRBV9 TRBD1 - TGTGCCAGCAGGCCACCTCCGGACAGGGGTCGAATCGAGTCGGAAAAACTGTTTTTT CASRPPPDRGRIESEKLFF
TRBJ2-2 TRBV5-4 - - TGTGCCAGCAGCTCCGCCACAGCGGATAACACCGGGGAGCTGTTTTTT CASSSATADNTGELFF
TRBJ2-2 TRBV6-2/TRBV6-3 TRBD2 - TGTGCCAGCAGCTTTGGACTAGTCGTCACCGGGGAGCTGTTTTTT CASSFGLVVTGELFF
TRBJ2-2 TRBV5-4 - - TGTGCCAGCAGCCCCGACTTGTCGACACGGCGGAGGAACACCGGGGAGCTGTTTTTT CASSPDLSTRRRNTGELFF
TRBJ2-1 TRBV6-2/TRBV6-3 - - TGTGCCAGCAGCTTTTCTGTACCTACCAGGGACCCCTACAATGAGCAGTTCTTC CASSFSVPTRDPYNEQFF
TRBJ2-3 TRBV6-4 TRBD2 - TGTGCCAGCTATTTATTTAGCGGGGGAGCAGATACGCAGTATTTT CASYLFSGGADTQYF
TRBJ2-6 TRBV2 - - TGTGCCAGCAAGGTAGACAGAGGGAATGTCGGGGCCAACGTCCTGACTTTC CASKVDRGNVGANVLTF
TRBJ2-7 TRBV30 - once TGTGCCTGGAGTAAGAGACCCCGCCCCTACGAGCAGTACTTC CAWSKRPRPYEQYF
TRBJ2-7 TRBV4-2 TRBD1 - TGTGCCAGCAGCCAGGGACAGGGGGCTTGGGAGCAGTACTTC CASSQGQGAWEQYF
TRBJ2-1 TRBV18 TRBD2 - TGTGCCAGCTCACCAAGGGAAGCGGGGGTTCCCTACAATGAGCAGTTCTTC CASSPREAGVPYNEQFF
TRBJ1-5 TRBV4-3 - - TGCGCCAGCAGCCAAGTCTACGGAACTGGTCAGCCCCAGCATTTT CASSQVYGTGQPQHF
TRBJ1-1 TRBV5-6 - - TGTGCCAGCAGCCTCGGGACACTTCAACAAGCTTTCTTT CASSLGTLQQAFF
TRBJ2-3 TRBV4-2 TRBD2 once TGTGCCAGCAGCCAAGCAGGGGCTAGCGGGGGGTACACAGATACGCAGTATTTT CASSQAGASGGYTDTQYF
TRBJ1-1 TRBV27 TRBD1 - TGTGCCAGCAGTTTATCAATCGTGCGGGACAGGGTCTCAATGGTCGTGACTGAAGCTTTCTTT CASSLSIVRDRVSMVVTEAFF
TRBJ2-7 TRBV10-2 TRBD2 - TGCGCCAGCGGACCCTCGGGGACTACCTACGAGCAGTACTTC CASGPSGTTYEQYF
TRBJ1-1 TRBV5-1 - - TGCGCCAGCAGCTTGGCCCCGGGGGGGACTGAAGCTTTCTTT CASSLAPGGTEAFF
TRBJ1-1 TRBV5-1 TRBD1 - TGCGCCAGCAGCTTAGGGGGCACGAACACTGAAGCTTTCTTT CASSLGGTNTEAFF
TRBJ2-2 TRBV7-9 - - TGTGCCAGCAGCTTAGCGGGTGGCACCGGGGAGCTGTTTTTT CASSLAGGTGELFF
TRBJ2-7 TRBV4-2 TRBD2 - TGTGCCAGCAGCCAAGAGGCTAGCGGGGGCGTCTACGAGCAGTACTTC CASSQEASGGVYEQYF
TRBJ2-5 TRBV9 TRBD2 - TGTGCCAGCAGCGTCCGGGGGGTGGGAGAGACCCAGTACTTC CASSVRGVGETQYF
TRBJ2-5 TRBV9 TRBD2 few TGTGCCAGCAGCGTAGCTACGAGCGGGGGTACAGAGACCCAGTACTTC CASSVATSGGTETQYF
TRBJ2-1 TRBV18 - - TGTGCCAGCTCACCCAGTTCCTACAATGAGCAGTTCTTC CASSPSSYNEQFF
TRBJ2-2 TRBV14 TRBD2 - TGTGCCAGCAGCGAGAGCGGGGGGATTAACACCGGGGAGCTGTTTTTT CASSESGGINTGELFF
TRBJ2-5 TRBV9 - - TGTGCCAGCAGCGTAAGTCCTAGCATGGAGACCCAGTACTTC CASSVSPSMETQYF
TRBJ1-1 TRBV29-1 - - TGCAGCGTTCAGCCCTACCAGGTCCCGAACACTGAAGCTTTCTTT CSVQPYQVPNTEAFF
TRBJ1-3 TRBV5-5 - - TGTGCCAGCAGCTTCGCGACAGCTGGATCTGGAAACACCATATATTTT CASSFATAGSGNTIYF
TRBJ2-3 TRBV24-1 - - TGTGCCACCAGTGACTCCGATTACACAGATACGCAGTATTTT CATSDSDYTDTQYF
TRBJ2-7 TRBV28 - - TGTGCCAGCAGTCTCCGGGACATAGACTCCTACGAGCAGTACTTC CASSLRDIDSYEQYF
TRBJ1-3 TRBV6-6 - - TGTGCCAGCAGTTACTCTAGTGGGGACACCCGAAACACCATATATTTT CASSYSSGDTRNTIYF
TRBJ2-2 TRBV7-9 TRBD2 once TGTGCCAGCACTGTGGGACTAGCGGATACCGGGGAGCTGTTTTTT CASTVGLADTGELFF
TRBJ1-2 TRBV5-1 TRBD1 once TGCGCCAGCAGCTTGGAGACAGGGGATACCTATGGCTACACCTTC CASSLETGDTYGYTF
TRBJ2-7 TRBV30 - - TGTGCCTGGAGAAGACGGAGGGGCTTGACCTACGAGCAGTACTTC CAWRRRRGLTYEQYF
TRBJ2-4 TRBV28 - - TGTGCCAGCAGCTCGACAACCGCGGGCAAAAACATTCAGTACTTC CASSSTTAGKNIQYF